Detailed here is one TCR beta chain. The target antigen is unknown. V dropped 4 bases and J dropped 3 bases, with 12 bases sitting between them. The CDR3 length is 15 residues. The germline CDR1 and CDR2 sequences are LGHNA and YNFKEQ. The source of the sample is a study of T cell responses to AZD1222 COVID-19 vaccine. Whole-study results and caveats: Spike-spanning, vaccine-associated CD4 TCRs were dominant at 160-218 and 743-854. Close to half of all spike-specific TCRs reportedly target regions of the variants that are unmutated.

Doses given second, at about 4 or about 12 weeks, were pooled. Using immunoSEQ multiplex PCR, the repertoire was profiled, and TCRdb retains in-frame clones only, with some absent. The sample lists approximately 150,000 clones; roughly 87% were seen once. The source material was peripheral blood, sampled 28 days after the second AZD1222 dose. The V and J genes are TRBV4-2 and TRBJ1-4; D perhaps matches TRBD1 (5 bases). This receptor was obtained from an adult who received the AZD1222 COVID-19 vaccine. This CDR3 reads CASSRYAGANEKLFF. DNA of the CDR3: TGTGCCAGCAGCCGGTACGCGGGGGCTAATGAAAAACTGTTTTTT.